Below are 26 T cell receptor beta chains sequenced from a single sample in a study of molecular identifiers for immune sequencing clone quantification. TCRdb re-analysed the PCR reads in MiXCR, keeping a single row per CDR3 protein. The sample includes about 36,000 distinct CDR3 sequences, 19% of them seen just once. The sequenced sample was naive CD8+ T cells from blood, with Jurkat cell RNA spiked in. Regarding subset: FACS-sorted CD8+CD4-CCR7+CD45RA+ naive T cells. The receptors derive from a human donor in good health. Some libraries in this study had Jurkat cell RNA spiked in.

Concerning this clonotype: Germline is not matched at one junction end, which may reflect a read error. The chain employs TRBV19 and TRBJ1-5; 9 nucleotides align to TRBD1. The germline V gene encodes CDR1 LNHDA and CDR2 SQIVND (reference sequence). The CDR3 has 17 amino acids. The CDR3 sequence: CASSSLRTGVVNQPRHF. CDR3 DNA sequence: TGTGCCAGTAGTAGCCTCAGGACAGGGGTGGTCAATCAGCCCCGGCATTTT. The whole variable domain, filled in from reference TRBV19 and TRBJ1-5, reads DGGITQSPKYLFRKEGQNVTLSCEQNLNHDAMYWYRQDPGQGLRLIYYSQIVNDFQKGDIAEGYSVSREKKESFPLTVTSAQKNPTAFYLCASSSLRTGVVNQPRHFGDGTRLSIL.

This clonotype has ten or more counts. This chain joins TRBV7-9 and TRBJ1-5; D call uncertain. Germline assignment: CDR1 SEHNR and CDR2 FQNEAQ (reference sequence). The CDR3 covers 12 residues. V lost 3 bases to trimming and J lost 3 bases, with 3 bases between them. The CDR3 DNA sequence: TGTGCCAGCAGCTTCGTCAATCAGCCCCAGCATTTT. Protein product: CASSFVNQPQHF.

With regard to this clonotype: This clone may be a read error of a much larger clone one base away. This chain links TRBV7-9 with TRBJ1-6; the D is unclear. V lost 4 bases, J lost 3 bases, and 16 bases lay in between. The CDR3 spans 17 residues. Germline lookup yields CDR1 SEHNR and CDR2 FQNEAQ (reference sequence). CDR3 sequence: CASSSADPRDYNSPLHF. CDR3 coding DNA: TGTGCCAGCAGCTCAGCTGATCCGAGGGACTATAATTCACCCCTCCACTTT.

As to this clonotype: A much more abundant neighbour one base away suggests this may be a read error. The chain recombines TRBV19 with TRBJ1-5; D remains ambiguous. Trimming took off 4 bases at V and 9 bases at J, with 22 bases between the two ends. Germline CDR1 reads LNHDA; CDR2 reads SQIVND (reference sequence). This CDR3 contains 16 residues. The CDR3 sequence is CASSTRPSNPHLPQHF. The CDR3 DNA reads as TGTGCCAGTAGTACCCGACCTAGCAATCCCCATCTGCCCCAGCATTTT. Complete variable domain (other parts from reference TRBV19 and TRBJ1-5): DGGITQSPKYLFRKEGQNVTLSCEQNLNHDAMYWYRQDPGQGLRLIYYSQIVNDFQKGDIAEGYSVSREKKESFPLTVTSAQKNPTAFYLCASSTRPSNPHLPQHFGDGTRLSIL.

With regard to this clonotype: The CDR3 ends on some other residue instead of the conserved phenylalanine or tryptophan, so this is likely a read error. The J gene is TRBJ2-3, the V gene TRBV4-1; TRBD2 aligns across 11 bases. The CDR3 extends over 16 amino acids. Trimming at V came to 1 base and at J to 0 bases, leaving 0 bases not matched to a gene. Germline V gives CDR1 MGHRA, CDR2 YSYEKL. The CDR3 region is CASSQGLAGSTDTQYL. Here the CDR3 DNA reads TGCGCCAGCAGCCAAGGACTAGCGGGGAGCACAGATACGCAGTATCTT.

As for this clonotype: Here the CDR3 omits its conserved ending phenylalanine or tryptophan, so a read error is the likely source. Written as DNA, the CDR3 is TGTGCCAGCAGCACCGGGACAGGGTCAGATACGCAGTATTTA. This codes for CASSTGTGSDTQYL. This chain links TRBV12-3 or TRBV12-4 with TRBJ2-3, with 9 positions matching TRBD1. The CDR3 length is 14 residues. Trimming cost V 6 bases and J 4 bases; bases outside gene matches: 5.

The rearrangement joins TRBV11-2 to TRBJ2-7; D remains unclear. In germline, CDR1 is SGHAT, CDR2 FQNNGV. Deletions cut 5 bases from V and 5 bases from J, with 13 bases between. CDR3 length: 13 amino acids. CDR3 bases: TGTGCCAGCAGCGGAGCTTCCACTGACGAGCAGTACTTC. Its translation: CASSGASTDEQYF.

The chain combines TRBV30 with TRBJ2-7; perhaps TRBD2 as D (6 bases). Germline CDR1 and CDR2: GTSNPN and SVGIG (reference sequence). The V gene lost 8 bases and the J gene lost 2 bases, with 16 bases spanning the gap. CDR3 length: 13 residues. The CDR3 region is CARRYGGTYEQYF. CDR3 coding DNA: TGTGCCCGGCGCTACGGGGGAACCTACGAGCAGTACTTC.

This clonotype was counted ten times or more. The chain carries TRBV19 and TRBJ2-3; 7 positions agree with TRBD1. The CDR3 spans 14 residues. Germline lookup yields CDR1 LNHDA and CDR2 SQIVND (reference sequence). Losses at the gene ends were 5 bases for V and 11 bases for J; bases not matched to a gene: 13. CDR3 residues: CASSWREQGRVQYF. The CDR3 bases are TGTGCCAGTAGTTGGAGAGAACAGGGGAGAGTGCAGTATTTT.

This clonotype was counted many times. The chain joins TRBV7-9 to TRBJ1-1, with 9 bases fitting TRBD1. This CDR3 is built from 15 residues. Looked up from germline, CDR1 is SEHNR and CDR2 is FQNEAQ (reference sequence). The V segment lost 3 bases and the J segment 0 bases; nucleotides outside the gene matches: 2. This chain's CDR3 is CASSLGTGLNTEAFF. CDR3 nucleotides: TGTGCCAGCAGCTTGGGGACAGGGCTGAACACTGAAGCTTTCTTT.

At least ten counts were recorded for this clonotype. V usage is TRBV9 and J usage is TRBJ2-1; perhaps TRBD2 as D (5 bases). Trimming left V 4 bases short and J 4 bases short, with 15 bases between. Germline values: CDR1 SGDLS, CDR2 YYNGEE. The CDR3 is 15 residues long. The CDR3 loop is CASSPLGSSYNEQFF. CDR3 DNA sequence: TGTGCCAGCAGCCCACTGGGGAGTTCGTACAATGAGCAGTTCTTC.

The table lists this clonotype with many counts. V gene TRBV30 combines with J gene TRBJ2-3; D might be TRBD1 (5 bases). Germline-derived CDR1 and CDR2 are GTSNPN and SVGIG (reference sequence). The CDR3 runs to 12 residues. V lost 3 bases to trimming and J lost 3 bases, with 7 bases between them. CDR3 DNA sequence: TGTGCCTGGAGGGGGCTAACAGATACGCAGTATTTT. Its translation: CAWRGLTDTQYF.

The table lists this clonotype with many counts. The chain joins TRBV20-1 to TRBJ1-5, with TRBD1 as a possible D gene (5 bases). This CDR3 spans 13 amino acids. V shed 6 bases and J shed 0 bases, with 9 bases lying between them. Germline V lookup: CDR1 DFQATT, CDR2 SNEGSKA (reference sequence). The CDR3 loop reads CSARDFSNQPQHF. The CDR3 nucleotides read TGCAGTGCGCGGGACTTTAGCAATCAGCCCCAGCATTTT.

This clonotype was observed many times. This sequence joins TRBV9 and TRBJ2-7; D call uncertain. The CDR3 sequence is 14 residues long. Germline-derived CDR1 and CDR2 are SGDLS and YYNGEE. Between the trimmed V and J ends, which lost 4 bases and 1 base, there was a span of 12 bases. The CDR3 nucleotides are TGTGCCAGCAGCCGGGTCCCGGAATCCTACGAGCAGTACTTC. It encodes CASSRVPESYEQYF.

As to this clonotype: A much more abundant neighbour one base away suggests this may be a read error. V is TRBV19 and J is TRBJ1-1, with TRBD1 matching over 7 bases. With V trimmed by 8 bases and J by 2 bases, 8 bases remained unmatched. Per germline, CDR1 LNHDA and CDR2 SQIVND (reference sequence). The CDR3 is 14 amino acids. CDR3 in DNA: TGTGCCAGTCAAGTTAACAGGGGAAACACTGAAGCTTTCTTT. It is translated as CASQVNRGNTEAFF.

As for this clonotype: This may be a read error: a much more frequent sequence differs by one nucleotide. The chain employs TRBV30 and TRBJ2-3; 8 nucleotides line up with TRBD2. CDR1 is GTSNPN, CDR2 SVGIG, per germline (reference sequence). V dropped 1 base and J dropped 6; count of bases not matched to a gene: 18. The CDR3 is 18 residues long. The CDR3 reads CAWSDFNGVAGPGDTQYF. DNA of the CDR3: TGTGCCTGGAGTGACTTCAACGGGGTAGCGGGGCCTGGGGATACGCAGTATTTT. The entire variable domain, with the rest obtained from reference TRBV30 and TRBJ2-3, is as follows: SQTIHQWPATLVQPVGSPLSLECTVEGTSNPNLYWYRQAAGRGLQLLFYSVGIGQISSEVPQNLSASRPQDRQFILSSKKLLLSDSGFYLCAWSDFNGVAGPGDTQYFGPGTRLTVL.

The chain joins TRBV19 to TRBJ2-1, with D possibly matching TRBD2 (6 bases). V dropped 0 bases and J dropped 1 base, with 13 bases sitting between them. CDR3 length: 17 residues. Germline CDR1 is LNHDA and CDR2 is SQIVND (reference sequence). DNA of the CDR3: TGTGCCAGTAGTATAGATTCGGGGCTAGCGTCCTACAATGAGCAGTTCTTC. It yields the protein CASSIDSGLASYNEQFF.

The sample holds a few counts of this clonotype. The chain links TRBV20-1 to TRBJ2-1; 9 bases agree with TRBD2. The CDR3 contains 15 residues. V was clipped by 5 bases and J by 3 bases; unmatched bases: 8. Germline values: CDR1 DFQATT, CDR2 SNEGSKA (reference sequence). CDR3 DNA sequence: TGCAGTGCTCCTTTAGCGGGAGTGAACTACAATGAGCAGTTCTTC. It encodes CSAPLAGVNYNEQFF.

This clonotype showed up many times. This rearrangement joins TRBV7-9 to TRBJ2-3; the match to TRBD2 covers 14 bases. Germline loops: CDR1 SEHNR, CDR2 FQNEAQ (reference sequence). The trim removed 5 bases at V and 0 bases at J, leaving 7 bases unmatched. The CDR3 has 18 residues. The CDR3 region is CASSTGTSGGRSTDTQYF. The DNA of the CDR3 is TGTGCCAGCAGCACAGGGACTAGCGGGGGCCGCAGCACAGATACGCAGTATTTT.

This clonotype was picked up many times. The chain uses TRBV4-1 and TRBJ2-7; D uncertain. The V gene lost 6 bases and the J gene lost 2 bases, with 11 bases spanning the gap. The CDR3 is made up of 13 amino acids. The germline V gene has CDR1 MGHRA and CDR2 YSYEKL. CDR3 DNA: TGCGCCAGCAGTTGGGGTGCCGCCTACGAGCAGTACTTC. Translation gives CASSWGAAYEQYF.

Comments on this clonotype: A much bigger clone sits one base away, suggesting this may be a read error. A read error is likely, as this CDR3 ends without the conserved phenylalanine or tryptophan. The V gene is TRBV5-4, the J gene TRBJ2-6; D remains unclear. The CDR3 extends over 17 amino acids. Between the trimmed V and J ends, which lost 3 bases and 0 bases, there was a span of 13 bases. Germline CDR1 is SGHNT and CDR2 is YYREEE (reference sequence). The CDR3 reads CASSSTHHLSGANVLTS. CDR3 bases: TGTGCCAGCAGCTCCACTCATCACCTCTCTGGGGCCAACGTCCTGACTTCC.

This clonotype was counted many times. The rearrangement links TRBV6-2 or TRBV6-3 to TRBJ1-1; D remains ambiguous. The CDR3 runs to 16 residues. CDR1 is MNHEY, CDR2 SVGEGT, per germline. V lost 5 bases, J lost 3 bases, and 19 bases lay in between. The CDR3 loop is CASSPGNSAVDTEAFF. Here the CDR3 DNA reads TGTGCCAGCAGTCCCGGAAACTCCGCCGTCGACACTGAAGCTTTCTTT.

This clonotype occurred a few times. V usage is TRBV20-1 and J usage is TRBJ2-1, with D tentatively TRBD1 (5 bases). Germline V gene data show CDR1 as DFQATT and CDR2 as SNEGSKA (reference sequence). The CDR3 covers 10 residues. The ends were cut back, 6 bases at V and 10 bases at J, with 10 bases in the middle. The CDR3 reads CSASTGEQFF. Here the CDR3 DNA reads TGCAGTGCCTCCACAGGCGAGCAGTTCTTC.

This clonotype is a singleton in its sample. A much larger clone differs by one base, so this may be a read error. The chain is built from TRBV4-3 and TRBJ1-5; 7 positions match TRBD2. The DNA end favors TRBJ2-3, so the J call may be wrong. The length of the CDR3 is 15 residues. The germline V gene encodes CDR1 LGHNA and CDR2 YSLEER. CDR3 region: CASSQDVTSNQPQYF. The CDR3 nucleotides are TGCGCCAGCAGCCAAGATGTGACTAGCAATCAGCCCCAGTATTTT.

Note on this clonotype: A much bigger clone sits one base away, suggesting this may be a read error. This chain connects TRBV27 to TRBJ2-7, with 7 bases aligning to TRBD1. CDR1 and CDR2 from the germline V gene are MNHEY and SMNVEV (reference sequence). The V segment lost 6 bases and the J segment 5 bases; nucleotides outside the gene matches: 10. This CDR3 has 14 residues. The CDR3 spells CASSPGTVTNEQYF. The CDR3 region has the DNA TGTGCCAGCAGCCCCGGGACAGTTACAAACGAGCAGTACTTC.

This clonotype appeared a few times. The chain has TRBV28 and TRBJ2-1; 9 bases fit TRBD2. This CDR3 contains 18 residues. Trimming took 4 bases from V and 3 from J; bases not matched to a gene: 13. The germline V gene has CDR1 MDHEN and CDR2 SYDVKM. The CDR3 DNA reads TGTGCCAGCAGTTCGCGTAGGTGGGTAGCGGGAGTCTACAATGAGCAGTTCTTC. It yields the protein CASSSRRWVAGVYNEQFF.